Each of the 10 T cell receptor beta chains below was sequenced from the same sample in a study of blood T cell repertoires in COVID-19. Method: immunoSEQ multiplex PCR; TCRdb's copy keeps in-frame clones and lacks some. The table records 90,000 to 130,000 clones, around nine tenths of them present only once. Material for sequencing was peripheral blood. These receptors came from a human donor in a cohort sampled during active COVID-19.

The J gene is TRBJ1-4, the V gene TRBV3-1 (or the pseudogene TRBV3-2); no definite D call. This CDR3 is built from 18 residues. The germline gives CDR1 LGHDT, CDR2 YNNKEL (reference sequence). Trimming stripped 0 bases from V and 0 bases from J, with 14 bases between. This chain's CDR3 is CASSQDSPSSATNEKLFF. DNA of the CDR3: TGTGCCAGCAGCCAAGATAGTCCCTCGTCCGCAACTAATGAAAAACTGTTTTTT.

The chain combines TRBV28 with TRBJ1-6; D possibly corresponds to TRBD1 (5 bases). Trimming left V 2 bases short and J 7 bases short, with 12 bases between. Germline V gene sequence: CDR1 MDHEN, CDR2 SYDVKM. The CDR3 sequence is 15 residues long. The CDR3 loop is CASSLGGRANSPLHF. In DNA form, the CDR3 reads TGTGCCAGCAGTTTAGGGGGGAGGGCCAATTCACCCCTCCACTTT.

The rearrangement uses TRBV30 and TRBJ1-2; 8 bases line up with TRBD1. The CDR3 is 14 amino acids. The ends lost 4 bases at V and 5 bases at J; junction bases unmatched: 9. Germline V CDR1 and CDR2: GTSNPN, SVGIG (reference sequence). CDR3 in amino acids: CAWTSDRAPYGYTF. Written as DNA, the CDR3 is TGTGCCTGGACCTCGGACAGGGCTCCTTATGGCTACACCTTC.

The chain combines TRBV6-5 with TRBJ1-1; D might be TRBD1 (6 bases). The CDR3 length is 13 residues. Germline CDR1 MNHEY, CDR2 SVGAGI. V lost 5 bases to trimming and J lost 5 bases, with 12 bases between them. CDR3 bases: TGTGCCAGCAGTAGAGCGAGGGGGACTGAAGCTTTCTTT. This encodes CASSRARGTEAFF.

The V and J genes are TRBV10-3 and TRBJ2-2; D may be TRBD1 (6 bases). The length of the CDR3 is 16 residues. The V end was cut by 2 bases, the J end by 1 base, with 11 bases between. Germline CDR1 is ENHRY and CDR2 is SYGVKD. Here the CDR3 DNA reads TGTGCCATCAGTGAGAGACAGGCCTGGAACACCGGGGAGCTGTTTTTT. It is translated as CAISERQAWNTGELFF.

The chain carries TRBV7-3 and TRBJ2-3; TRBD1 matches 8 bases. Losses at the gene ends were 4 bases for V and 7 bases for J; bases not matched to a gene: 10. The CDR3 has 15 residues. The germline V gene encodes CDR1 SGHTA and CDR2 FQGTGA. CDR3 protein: CASSSSGTGYNTQYF. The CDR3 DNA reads TGTGCCAGCAGCTCCTCCGGGACAGGATACAATACGCAGTATTTT.

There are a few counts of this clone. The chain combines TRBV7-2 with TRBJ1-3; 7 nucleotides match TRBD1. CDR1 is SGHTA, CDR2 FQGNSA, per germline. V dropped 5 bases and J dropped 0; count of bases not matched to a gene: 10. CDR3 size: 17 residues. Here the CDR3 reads CASSLELRTGSGNTIYF. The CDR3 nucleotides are TGTGCCAGCAGCCTCGAGCTCAGGACAGGCTCTGGAAACACCATATATTTT.

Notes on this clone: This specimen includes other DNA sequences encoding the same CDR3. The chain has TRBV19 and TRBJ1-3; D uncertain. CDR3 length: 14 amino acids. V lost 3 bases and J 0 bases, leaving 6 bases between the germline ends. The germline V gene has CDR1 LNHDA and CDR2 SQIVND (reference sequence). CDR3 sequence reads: CASSMRSSGNTIYF. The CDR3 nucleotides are TGTGCCAGTAGTATGCGGAGCTCTGGAAACACCATATATTTT. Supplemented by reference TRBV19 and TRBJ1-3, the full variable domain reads DGGITQSPKYLFRKEGQNVTLSCEQNLNHDAMYWYRQDPGQGLRLIYYSQIVNDFQKGDIAEGYSVSREKKESFPLTVTSAQKNPTAFYLCASSMRSSGNTIYFGEGSWLTVV.

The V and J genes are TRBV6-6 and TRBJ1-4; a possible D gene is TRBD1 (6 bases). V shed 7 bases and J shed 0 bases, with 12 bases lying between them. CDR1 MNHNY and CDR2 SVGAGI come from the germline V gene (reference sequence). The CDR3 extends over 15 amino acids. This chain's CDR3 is CASKPSGATNEKLFF. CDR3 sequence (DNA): TGTGCCAGCAAACCTTCAGGGGCAACTAATGAAAAACTGTTTTTT.

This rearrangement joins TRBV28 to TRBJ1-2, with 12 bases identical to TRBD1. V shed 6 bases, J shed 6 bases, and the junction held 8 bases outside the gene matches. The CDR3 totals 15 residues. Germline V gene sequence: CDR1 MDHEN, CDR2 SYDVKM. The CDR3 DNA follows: TGTGCCAGCAGACCCCCCGGGACAGGGGGCCATGGCTACACCTTC. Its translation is CASRPPGTGGHGYTF.